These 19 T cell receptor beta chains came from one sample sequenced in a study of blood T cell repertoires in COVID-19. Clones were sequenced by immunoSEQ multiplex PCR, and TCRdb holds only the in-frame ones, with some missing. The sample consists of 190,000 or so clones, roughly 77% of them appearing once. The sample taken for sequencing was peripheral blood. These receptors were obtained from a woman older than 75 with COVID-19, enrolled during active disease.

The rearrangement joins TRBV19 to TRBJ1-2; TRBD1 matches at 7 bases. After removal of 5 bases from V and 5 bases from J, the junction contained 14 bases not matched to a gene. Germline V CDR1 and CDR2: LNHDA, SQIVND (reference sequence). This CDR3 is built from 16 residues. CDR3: CASSPLLRDRLYGYTF. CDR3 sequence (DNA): TGTGCCAGTAGTCCATTACTTAGGGACAGACTTTATGGCTACACCTTC.

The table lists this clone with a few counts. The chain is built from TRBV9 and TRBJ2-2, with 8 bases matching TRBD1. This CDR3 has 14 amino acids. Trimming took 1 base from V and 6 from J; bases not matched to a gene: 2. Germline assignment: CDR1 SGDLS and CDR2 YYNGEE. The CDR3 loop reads CASSVRQGPGELFF. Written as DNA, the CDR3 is TGTGCCAGCAGCGTACGACAGGGGCCCGGGGAGCTGTTTTTT.

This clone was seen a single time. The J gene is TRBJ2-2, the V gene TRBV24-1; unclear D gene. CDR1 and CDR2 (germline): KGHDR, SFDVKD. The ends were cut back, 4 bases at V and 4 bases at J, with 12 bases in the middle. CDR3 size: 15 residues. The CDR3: CATSDSFRGTGELFF. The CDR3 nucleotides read TGTGCCACCAGTGACAGTTTTCGTGGCACCGGGGAGCTGTTTTTT.

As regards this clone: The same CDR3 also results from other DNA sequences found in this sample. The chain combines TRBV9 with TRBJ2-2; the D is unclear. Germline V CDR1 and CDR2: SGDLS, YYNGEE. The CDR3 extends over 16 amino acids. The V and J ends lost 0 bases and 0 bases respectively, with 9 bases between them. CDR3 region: CASSVGASPNTGELFF. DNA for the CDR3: TGTGCCAGCAGCGTAGGTGCAAGCCCGAACACCGGGGAGCTGTTTTTT.

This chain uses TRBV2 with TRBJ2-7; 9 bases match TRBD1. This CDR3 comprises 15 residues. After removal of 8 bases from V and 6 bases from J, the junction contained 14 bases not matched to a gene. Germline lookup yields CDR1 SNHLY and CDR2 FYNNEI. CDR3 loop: CASEVETGGWLEQYF. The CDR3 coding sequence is TGTGCCAGCGAGGTGGAGACAGGGGGATGGCTCGAGCAGTACTTC.

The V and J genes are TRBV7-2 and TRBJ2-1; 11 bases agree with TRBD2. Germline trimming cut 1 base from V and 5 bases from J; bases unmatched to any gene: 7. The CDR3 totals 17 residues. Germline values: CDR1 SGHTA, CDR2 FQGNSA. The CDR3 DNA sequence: TGTGCCAGCAGCTTAGGTAGCGGGAGGGCCAGAAACAATGAGCAGTTCTTC. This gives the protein CASSLGSGRARNNEQFF. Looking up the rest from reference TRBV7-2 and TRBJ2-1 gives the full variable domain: GAGVSQSPSNKVTEKGKDVELRCDPISGHTALYWYRQSLGQGLEFLIYFQGNSAPDKSGLPSDRFSAERTGGSVSTLTIQRTQQEDSAVYLCASSLGSGRARNNEQFFGPGTRLTVL.

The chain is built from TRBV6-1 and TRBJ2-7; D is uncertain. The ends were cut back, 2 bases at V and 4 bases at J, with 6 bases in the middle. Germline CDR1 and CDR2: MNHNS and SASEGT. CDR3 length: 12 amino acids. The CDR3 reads CASSENGYEQYF. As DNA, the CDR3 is TGTGCCAGCAGTGAAAACGGGTACGAGCAGTACTTC.

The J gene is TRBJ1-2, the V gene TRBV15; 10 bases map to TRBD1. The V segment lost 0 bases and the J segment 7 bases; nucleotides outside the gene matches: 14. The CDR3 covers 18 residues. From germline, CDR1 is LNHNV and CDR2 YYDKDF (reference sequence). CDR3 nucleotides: TGTGCCACCAGCAGAGATAGGGGCAGGGGGACAGGGGCCGGTGGCTACACCTTC. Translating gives CATSRDRGRGTGAGGYTF.

In nucleotides, the CDR3 is TGTGCCACCAGCATCCTTTCCCACAGGGTAAGTGGCACAGATACGCAGTATTTT. Translated: CATSILSHRVSGTDTQYF. The V gene is TRBV15, the J gene TRBJ2-3; maybe TRBD1 (6 bases). This CDR3 comprises 18 residues. CDR1 and CDR2 from the germline V gene are LNHNV and YYDKDF (reference sequence). V was cut by 4 bases and J by 1 base, with 21 bases left in between.

The CDR3 spells CASSPTARGEQYF. The CDR3 bases are TGTGCCAGCTCACCCACCGCTAGGGGAGAGCAGTACTTC. The rearrangement uses TRBV18 and TRBJ2-7; possible D gene TRBD1, 5 bases. The CDR3 sequence is 13 residues long. The ends were cut back, 3 bases at V and 7 bases at J, with 13 bases in the middle. The germline CDR1 and CDR2 sequences are KGHSH and LQKENI.

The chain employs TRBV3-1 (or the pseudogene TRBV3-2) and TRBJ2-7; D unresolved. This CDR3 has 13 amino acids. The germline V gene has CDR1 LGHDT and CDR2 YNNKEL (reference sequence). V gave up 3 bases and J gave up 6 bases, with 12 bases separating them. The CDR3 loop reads CASSQGPQGEQYF. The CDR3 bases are TGTGCCAGCAGCCAGGGCCCGCAAGGCGAGCAGTACTTC.

CDR3 protein: CASSQDTGANQPHEQYF. The CDR3 DNA sequence: TGCGCCAGCAGCCAAGATACGGGAGCCAACCAACCCCACGAGCAGTACTTC. The chain recombines TRBV4-3 with TRBJ2-7, with D possibly being TRBD2 (6 bases). The CDR3 has 17 amino acids. With 0 bases removed from V and 5 bases from J, the gap between germline ends came to 20 bases. Germline loops: CDR1 LGHNA, CDR2 YSLEER.

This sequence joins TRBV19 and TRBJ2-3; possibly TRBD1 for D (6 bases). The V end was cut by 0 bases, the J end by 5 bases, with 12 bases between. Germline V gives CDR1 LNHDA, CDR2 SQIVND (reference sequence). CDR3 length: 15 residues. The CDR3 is CASSIEAGVLDTQYF. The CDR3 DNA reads TGTGCCAGTAGTATAGAGGCAGGGGTTCTAGATACGCAGTATTTT.

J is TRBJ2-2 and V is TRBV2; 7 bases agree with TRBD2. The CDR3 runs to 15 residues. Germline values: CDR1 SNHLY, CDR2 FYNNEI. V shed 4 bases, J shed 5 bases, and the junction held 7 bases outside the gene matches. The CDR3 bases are TGTGCCAGCAGTGTGGCGGGAGTAATTACCGGGGAGCTGTTTTTT. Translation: CASSVAGVITGELFF.

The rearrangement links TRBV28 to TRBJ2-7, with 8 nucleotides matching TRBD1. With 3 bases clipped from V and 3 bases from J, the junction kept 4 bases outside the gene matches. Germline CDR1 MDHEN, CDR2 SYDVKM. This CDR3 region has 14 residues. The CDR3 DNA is TGTGCCAGCAGTTTTGGCGGACAGGGCTACGAGCAGTACTTC. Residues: CASSFGGQGYEQYF. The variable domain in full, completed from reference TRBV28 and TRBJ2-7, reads DVKVTQSSRYLVKRTGEKVFLECVQDMDHENMFWYRQDPGLGLRLIYFSYDVKMKEKGDIPEGYSVSREKKERFSLILESASTNQTSMYLCASSFGGQGYEQYFGPGTRLTVT.

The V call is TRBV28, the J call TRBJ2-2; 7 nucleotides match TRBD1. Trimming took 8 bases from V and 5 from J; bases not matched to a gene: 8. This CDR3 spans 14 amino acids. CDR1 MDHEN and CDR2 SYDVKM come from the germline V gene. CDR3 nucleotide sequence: TGTGCCAGCGGACTCGACAGGGAGACCGGGGAGCTGTTTTTT. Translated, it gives CASGLDRETGELFF.

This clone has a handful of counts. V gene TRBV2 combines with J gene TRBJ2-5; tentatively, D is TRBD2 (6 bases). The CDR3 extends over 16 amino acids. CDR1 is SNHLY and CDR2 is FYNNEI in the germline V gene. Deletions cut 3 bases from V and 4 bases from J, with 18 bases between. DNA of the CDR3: TGTGCCAGCAGTGAGCGATCCAGCGGGTACCGAGAGACCCAGTACTTC. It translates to CASSERSSGYRETQYF.

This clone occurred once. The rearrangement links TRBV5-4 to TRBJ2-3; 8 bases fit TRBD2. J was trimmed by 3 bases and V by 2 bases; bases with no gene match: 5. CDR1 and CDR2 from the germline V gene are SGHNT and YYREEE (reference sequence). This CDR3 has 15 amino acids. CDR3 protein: CASSLAGAGTDTQYF. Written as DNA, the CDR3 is TGTGCCAGCAGCTTAGCGGGAGCTGGAACAGATACGCAGTATTTT.

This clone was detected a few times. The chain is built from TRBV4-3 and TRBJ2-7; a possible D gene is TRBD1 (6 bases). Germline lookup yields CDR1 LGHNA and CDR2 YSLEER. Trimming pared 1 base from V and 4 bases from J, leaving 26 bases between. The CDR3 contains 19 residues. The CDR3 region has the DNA TGCGCCAGCAGCCAAGCTCATACCCGCCCGGGACACCGACAATACGAGCAGTACTTC. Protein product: CASSQAHTRPGHRQYEQYF.